This TCR beta chain was found in a study of regulatory T cells in long-lasting Graves disease. This clonotype was seen repeatedly, ten times or more. Its antigen is currently unknown. The germline V gene encodes CDR1 MDHEN and CDR2 SYDVKM. The CDR3 length is 15 residues. With 3 bases clipped from V and 4 bases from J, the junction kept 6 bases outside the gene matches. Regarding time point: newly diagnosed GD, antithyroid drugs for less than 3 months. The TCR library was made from RNA that had been extracted from PBMCs in TRIzol. It was American Thyroid Association guidelines that determined Graves' disease diagnosis. Arm-PCR of CDR3 regions and iRepertoire HTBI primers were used to build TCR beta libraries. Each CDR3 protein gets one entry after TCRdb re-called the multiplex PCR reads with MiXCR. The sample includes almost 450,000 distinct CDR3 sequences, roughly 15% of them seen just once. Study-wide findings and caveats: Persistent Graves' disease cases displayed lower TCR diversity than newly diagnosed ones.

These records were also assigned to another study, of T cells in Graves' hyperthyroidism and ophthalmopathy.

The chain joins TRBV28 to TRBJ1-2; 9 bases match TRBD1. This material consisted of peripheral blood mononuclear cells (PBMCs), taken at new diagnosis, from a patient treated with antithyroid drugs. This clonotype originated in a young woman with Graves disease. The DNA of the CDR3 is TGTGCCAGCAGTTTTCGAGGGGACAGGGTCTATGGCTACACCTTC. Translated, it gives CASSFRGDRVYGYTF.